Listed here are 32 T cell receptor beta chains from one sample, sequenced in a study of technical replicates of blood from a handful of donors. Sequencing was performed with immunoSEQ multiplex PCR; in TCRdb, only in-frame clones are kept and a portion is missing. The sample yields about 90,000 clones, just under 95% seen once. Input material: T cells isolated from PBMCs. The source of these receptors is a human donor in good health.

This clone was counted only a few times. The chain carries TRBV5-1 and TRBJ2-1; a weak D match, TRBD2 (5 bases). The CDR3 length is 11 residues. V was clipped by 5 bases and J by 9 bases, with 9 bases between them. In germline, CDR1 is SGHRS, CDR2 YFSETQ. The DNA for the CDR3 is TGCGCCAGCAGGTATAGCGTTGAGCAGTTCTTC. Translating it yields CASRYSVEQFF.

This chain joins TRBV7-9 and TRBJ2-1; 9 bases align to TRBD2. The CDR3 loop spans 16 amino acids. The germline gives CDR1 SEHNR, CDR2 FQNEAQ (reference sequence). Trimming removed 5 bases from V and 0 bases from J; junction bases left unmatched: 5. The CDR3 DNA reads TGTGCCAGCAGCACAAGACTAGCGGACTCCTACAATGAGCAGTTCTTC. This gives the protein CASSTRLADSYNEQFF.

The V gene is TRBV28, the J gene TRBJ1-2; TRBD1 might be the D (6 bases). Deletions cut 6 bases from V and 4 bases from J, with 12 bases between. The CDR3 spans 13 residues. The germline V gene encodes CDR1 MDHEN and CDR2 SYDVKM. The CDR3 loop is CASSPDRSYGYTF. CDR3 bases: TGTGCCAGCAGCCCGGACAGAAGCTATGGCTACACCTTC.

This sequence joins TRBV6-6 and TRBJ2-1; 7 nucleotides line up with TRBD2. Per the germline V gene, CDR1 is MNHNY and CDR2 is SVGAGI (reference sequence). The trim removed 5 bases at V and 6 bases at J, leaving 4 bases unmatched. The CDR3 runs to 13 residues. The DNA for the CDR3 is TGTGCCAGCAGTCTCGGACTAGGCAATGAGCAGTTCTTC. It codes for CASSLGLGNEQFF.

V usage is TRBV29-1 and J usage is TRBJ2-7; 9 positions match TRBD2. This CDR3 contains 17 residues. CDR1 is SQVTM and CDR2 is ANQGSEA in the germline V gene. The junction had 22 bases not matched to a gene; V was cut back by 7 bases and J by 6 bases. The CDR3 loop reads CSATGVAGGYLGGEQYF. CDR3 in DNA: TGCAGCGCGACCGGGGTGGCGGGAGGGTACCTCGGGGGCGAGCAGTACTTC.

The chain has TRBV12-5 and TRBJ1-3; D unresolved. Germline CDR1 LGHNT, CDR2 FRNRAP. The CDR3 contains 15 residues. The V and J ends lost 0 bases and 4 bases respectively, with 10 bases between them. CDR3 residues: CASGLVPRTGNTIYF. The CDR3 nucleotides read TGTGCTAGTGGTTTGGTTCCCAGAACGGGAAACACCATATATTTT.

This sequence joins TRBV5-8 and TRBJ1-4, with 7 bases matching TRBD1. The V gene's germline CDR1 is SGHTS and CDR2 YDEGEE. This CDR3 has 14 amino acids. V lost 6 bases to trimming and J lost 2 bases; unmatched junction nucleotides: 4. The CDR3 bases are TGTGCCAGCAAGGACAGGTGGACTAATGAAAAACTGTTTTTT. Amino acid sequence: CASKDRWTNEKLFF.

The chain has TRBV2 and TRBJ1-4; TRBD1 aligns across 8 bases. The CDR3 totals 16 residues. Germline V gives CDR1 SNHLY, CDR2 FYNNEI. Trimming cost V 3 bases and J 3 bases; bases outside gene matches: 6. The CDR3 reads CASSDTTTGANEKLFF. The CDR3 DNA follows: TGTGCCAGCAGTGATACAACGACAGGGGCTAATGAAAAACTGTTTTTT.

The chain employs TRBV28 and TRBJ2-2; D call uncertain. CDR3 size: 15 residues. CDR1 and CDR2 from the germline V gene are MDHEN and SYDVKM. The germline V and J ends were trimmed by 8 bases and 3 bases, with 16 bases remaining between them. The CDR3 DNA reads TGTGCCAGCTTAAAGACTCCCATGGACACCGGGGAGCTGTTTTTT. The encoded protein is CASLKTPMDTGELFF. Full variable domain (rest looked up from reference TRBV28 and TRBJ2-2): DVKVTQSSRYLVKRTGEKVFLECVQDMDHENMFWYRQDPGLGLRLIYFSYDVKMKEKGDIPEGYSVSREKKERFSLILESASTNQTSMYLCASLKTPMDTGELFFGEGSRLTVL.

This chain connects TRBV7-8 to TRBJ1-3; 7 bases line up with TRBD1. V dropped 5 bases and J dropped 0; count of bases not matched to a gene: 7. The CDR3 has 16 amino acids. CDR1 is SGHVS and CDR2 is FQNEAQ in the germline V gene. This CDR3 is CASSPLTGYSGNTIYF. In DNA, the CDR3 is TGTGCCAGCAGCCCTCTGACAGGGTACTCTGGAAACACCATATATTTT.

The gene calls are TRBV15 and TRBJ1-1; no clear D. The CDR3 sequence is 14 residues long. Trimming took 0 bases from V and 5 from J, leaving 10 bases between them. CDR1 and CDR2 from the germline V gene are LNHNV and YYDKDF (reference sequence). The CDR3 nucleotides read TGTGCCACCAGCAGAGATAGTATAATGACTGAAGCTTTCTTT. It yields the protein CATSRDSIMTEAFF.

V usage is TRBV10-2 and J usage is TRBJ1-4, with D maybe TRBD1 (5 bases). The V end lost 7 bases, the J end lost 4 bases, and 13 bases lay between the germline ends. CDR3 length: 14 amino acids. Germline V gene data show CDR1 as WSHSY and CDR2 as SAAADI. CDR3 amino acids: CASTLGGFNEKLFF. The CDR3 nucleotides are TGCGCCAGCACCCTGGGGGGGTTTAATGAAAAACTGTTTTTT.

Concerning this clone itself: No conserved phenylalanine or tryptophan is present at the end of the CDR3, so a read error is the likely explanation. The DNA is left out, because the CDR3 cannot be placed on it with certainty; the CDR3 is given as TCRdb lists it. The genes are TRBV5-8 and TRBJ1-2. CDR1 SGHTS and CDR2 YDEGEE come from the germline V gene. Termini included, the CDR3 measures 12 amino acids. The CDR3 is CASSLAGPPREY.

The chain joins TRBV6-4 to TRBJ2-1; 10 bases align to TRBD2. Trimming cost V 0 bases and J 7 bases; bases outside gene matches: 9. CDR1 is MRHNA and CDR2 is SNTAGT in the germline V gene. This CDR3 spans 17 amino acids. The CDR3 region is CASSDSGTLAGVNEQFF. The CDR3 DNA is TGTGCCAGCAGTGACTCCGGGACCCTAGCGGGGGTGAATGAGCAGTTCTTC.

The CDR3 sequence: CASSYKGGEVVTQYF. CDR3 nucleotides: TGTGCCAGCAGTTATAAAGGGGGGGAGGTCGTTACGCAGTATTTT. The rearrangement uses TRBV6-5 and TRBJ2-3; a weak D match, TRBD2 (7 bases). Germline values: CDR1 MNHEY, CDR2 SVGAGI. The CDR3 contains 15 residues. V was clipped by 3 bases and J by 8 bases, with 18 bases between them.

This clone was observed once. The V call is TRBV4-2, the J call TRBJ2-7; the D gene is possibly TRBD1 (5 bases). V lost 3 bases to trimming and J lost 7 bases, with 19 bases between them. The CDR3 sequence is 15 residues long. The germline gives CDR1 LGHNA, CDR2 YNFKEQ. CDR3 sequence reads: CASSHGGSAGQEQYF. The CDR3 bases are TGTGCCAGCAGCCACGGCGGTTCCGCAGGGCAAGAGCAGTACTTC.

The rearrangement uses TRBV6-1 and TRBJ1-4, with 7 bases matching TRBD1. V lost 5 bases, J lost 7 bases, and 10 bases stayed unmatched. The CDR3 is 15 residues long. The V gene's germline CDR1 is MNHNS and CDR2 SASEGT. For the CDR3, the DNA is TGTGCCAGCAGTTTAGTGACAGGGCTAAGTGAAAAACTGTTTTTT. Translating it yields CASSLVTGLSEKLFF.

This clone was found once. The V call is TRBV19, the J call TRBJ2-7; 8 bases line up with TRBD1. Per germline, CDR1 LNHDA and CDR2 SQIVND (reference sequence). The trim removed 10 bases at V and 4 bases at J, leaving 9 bases unmatched. The CDR3 runs 13 residues. This CDR3 is CATGTGTIYEQYF. CDR3 nucleotides: TGTGCCACTGGGACAGGAACCATTTACGAGCAGTACTTC. The whole variable domain, remainder taken from reference TRBV19 and TRBJ2-7, is DGGITQSPKYLFRKEGQNVTLSCEQNLNHDAMYWYRQDPGQGLRLIYYSQIVNDFQKGDIAEGYSVSREKKESFPLTVTSAQKNPTAFYLCATGTGTIYEQYFGPGTRLTVT.

This clone was observed a single time. This rearrangement joins TRBV29-1 to TRBJ1-1, with D tentatively TRBD1 (6 bases). Trimming shortened V by 5 bases and J by 1 base, and 11 bases separated the two germline ends. CDR3 length: 13 amino acids. Germline CDR1 SQVTM, CDR2 ANQGSEA. CDR3 sequence: CSVTGIANTEAFF. The CDR3 bases are TGCAGCGTTACAGGGATCGCGAACACTGAAGCTTTCTTT. Full variable domain (remainder filled in from reference TRBV29-1 and TRBJ1-1): SAVISQKPSRDICQRGTSLTIQCQVDSQVTMMFWYRQQPGQSLTLIATANQGSEATYESGFVIDKFPISRPNLTFSTLTVSNMSPEDSSIYLCSVTGIANTEAFFGQGTRLTVV.

The rearrangement links TRBV5-1 to TRBJ2-1, with TRBD1 identical over 9 bases. Germline V lookup: CDR1 SGHRS, CDR2 YFSETQ. There are 16 residues in the CDR3. The junction had 10 bases not matched to a gene; V was cut back by 7 bases and J by 2 bases. CDR3 amino acids: CASRQGTGNPYNEQFF. The CDR3 DNA reads as TGCGCCAGCCGTCAAGGGACAGGGAACCCCTACAATGAGCAGTTCTTC.

This chain joins TRBV27 and TRBJ2-5, with a possible D match to TRBD2 (5 bases). This CDR3 spans 14 amino acids. Germline V CDR1 and CDR2: MNHEY, SMNVEV (reference sequence). The V end was cut by 3 bases, the J end by 3 bases, with 11 bases between. CDR3 in DNA: TGTGCCAGCAGTTTCGTTGCGGGCGAAGAGACCCAGTACTTC. Translating it yields CASSFVAGEETQYF.

V and J are TRBV10-1 and TRBJ2-3; 11 bases agree with TRBD2. V lost 6 bases, J lost 2 bases, and 4 bases stayed unmatched. CDR3 length equals 15 residues. Germline assignment: CDR1 WNHNN and CDR2 SYGVQD (reference sequence). The CDR3 reads CASSLAGGSTDTQYF. The CDR3 region has the DNA TGCGCCAGCAGCCTAGCGGGAGGATCCACAGATACGCAGTATTTT.

The chain uses TRBV28 and TRBJ2-4; 9 positions agree with TRBD1. Germline CDR1 is MDHEN and CDR2 is SYDVKM. V shed 5 bases, J shed 7 bases, and the junction held 9 bases outside the gene matches. This CDR3 has 15 residues. In nucleotides, the CDR3 is TGTGCCAGCAGTCCACCGGGACAGGGATGGAACATTCAGTACTTC. Its translation is CASSPPGQGWNIQYF.

The gene calls are TRBV4-1 and TRBJ1-6, with TRBD1 matching 8 bases. J lost 6 bases, V lost 0 bases, and 1 base had no gene match. CDR3 length: 15 residues. The germline V gene has CDR1 MGHRA and CDR2 YSYEKL. Written as DNA, the CDR3 is TGCGCCAGCAGCCAAGAACAGGGGGGTAATTCACCCCTCCACTTT. Translated: CASSQEQGGNSPLHF.

The gene calls are TRBV19 and TRBJ1-3, with 8 bases fitting TRBD1. Trimming cost V 8 bases and J 5 bases; bases outside gene matches: 8. The length of the CDR3 is 14 residues. Germline assignment: CDR1 LNHDA and CDR2 SQIVND (reference sequence). CDR3 in DNA: TGTGCCAGTTCTCAGGGGGCGCGTAGAAACACCATATATTTT. It codes for CASSQGARRNTIYF. Full variable domain (rest looked up from reference TRBV19 and TRBJ1-3): DGGITQSPKYLFRKEGQNVTLSCEQNLNHDAMYWYRQDPGQGLRLIYYSQIVNDFQKGDIAEGYSVSREKKESFPLTVTSAQKNPTAFYLCASSQGARRNTIYFGEGSWLTVV.

This chain connects TRBV4-2 to TRBJ1-4; TRBD1 is a possible D gene (6 bases). The V gene's germline CDR1 is LGHNA and CDR2 YNFKEQ. This CDR3 is built from 14 residues. Trimming cost V 6 bases and J 8 bases, with 16 bases left between them. CDR3 in amino acids: CASSAGQMSEKLFF. The CDR3 nucleotides read TGTGCCAGCAGTGCAGGACAGATGTCGGAAAAACTGTTTTTT.

As DNA, the CDR3 is TGTGCCAGTAGTATAGGATTTGGACAGGGATACGAGCAGTACTTC. Protein: CASSIGFGQGYEQYF. The rearrangement joins TRBV19 to TRBJ2-7; 8 positions agree with TRBD1. This CDR3 has 15 residues. Per germline, CDR1 LNHDA and CDR2 SQIVND (reference sequence). V shed 1 base, J shed 4 bases, and the junction held 6 bases outside the gene matches.

The chain couples TRBV28 to TRBJ2-1, with 7 bases matching TRBD2. Trimming removed 4 bases from V and 0 bases from J; junction bases left unmatched: 0. CDR1 is MDHEN and CDR2 is SYDVKM in the germline V gene. CDR3 size: 14 residues. CDR3 protein: CASSSSGSYNEQFF. The CDR3 nucleotides are TGTGCCAGCAGTTCTAGCGGCTCCTACAATGAGCAGTTCTTC.

The V and J genes are TRBV19 and TRBJ2-5; no clear D. The CDR3 is 13 amino acids. Germline V lookup: CDR1 LNHDA, CDR2 SQIVND (reference sequence). With 4 bases removed from V and 5 bases from J, the gap between germline ends came to 11 bases. The CDR3 loop is CASSKQVGETQYF. As DNA, the CDR3 is TGTGCCAGTAGTAAGCAGGTTGGGGAGACCCAGTACTTC.

This chain's CDR3 is CASRGDIRETQYF. The DNA of the CDR3 is TGCGCCAGTCGGGGTGACATCCGGGAGACCCAGTACTTC. V and J are TRBV4-1 and TRBJ2-5; D possibly corresponds to TRBD2 (5 bases). Trimming stripped 9 bases from V and 5 bases from J, with 16 bases between. The CDR3 extends over 13 amino acids. In germline, CDR1 is MGHRA, CDR2 YSYEKL.

The chain employs TRBV27 and TRBJ2-2; TRBD1 aligns across 7 bases. This CDR3 spans 16 amino acids. The trim removed 8 bases at V and 2 bases at J, leaving 11 bases unmatched. Looked up from germline, CDR1 is MNHEY and CDR2 is SMNVEV (reference sequence). CDR3 sequence: CASHRTGTANTGELFF. CDR3 in DNA: TGTGCCAGCCATCGCACGGGGACAGCTAACACCGGGGAGCTGTTTTTT.

The chain couples TRBV14 to TRBJ2-7, with a possible D match to TRBD1 (5 bases). V was shortened by 4 bases and J by 3 bases, with 19 bases between the two germline ends. The germline V gene has CDR1 SGHDN and CDR2 FVKESK. The CDR3 is 16 amino acids. The CDR3 bases are TGTGCCAGCAGCCCCCTGGTTAGCCAGGGCTTCTACGAGCAGTACTTC. The encoded protein is CASSPLVSQGFYEQYF.